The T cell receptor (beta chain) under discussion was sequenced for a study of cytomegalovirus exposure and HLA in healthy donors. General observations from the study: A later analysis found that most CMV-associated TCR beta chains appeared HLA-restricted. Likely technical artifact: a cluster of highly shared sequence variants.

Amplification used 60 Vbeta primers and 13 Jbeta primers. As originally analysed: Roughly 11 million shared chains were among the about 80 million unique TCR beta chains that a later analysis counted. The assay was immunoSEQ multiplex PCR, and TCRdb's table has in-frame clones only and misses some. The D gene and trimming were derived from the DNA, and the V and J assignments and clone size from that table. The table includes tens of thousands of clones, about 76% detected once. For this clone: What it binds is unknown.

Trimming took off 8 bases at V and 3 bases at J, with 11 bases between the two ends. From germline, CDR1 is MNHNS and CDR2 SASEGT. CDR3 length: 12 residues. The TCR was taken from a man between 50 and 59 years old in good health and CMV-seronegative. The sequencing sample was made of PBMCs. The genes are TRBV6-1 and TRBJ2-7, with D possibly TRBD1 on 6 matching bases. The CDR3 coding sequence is TGTGCCAGCGGCGGACAGAACTACGAGCAGTACTTC. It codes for CASGGQNYEQYF.